The source of this T cell receptor (beta chain) is a study of OX40 agonist ivuxolimab in advanced cancers. Study overall: In this trial design, patients received ivuxolimab intravenously at 0.01 to 10 mg/kg every 2 weeks.

The repertoire was sequenced with immunoSEQ multiplex PCR; TCRdb's copy has only in-frame clones and lacks some. The table shows over 9,500 clones, with roughly 67% occurring only once. Exclusion applied to patients with autoimmune disease history or systemic immunosuppression. Study outcomes and limitations: Some of the nonresponding patients also showed low levels of normalized T-cell clonal expansion.

With regard to this clone: Its antigen is as yet unknown.

The CDR3 loop spans 13 amino acids. V shed 4 bases and J 4 bases; nucleotides not matched to a gene: 6. The germline V gene encodes CDR1 GTSNPN and CDR2 SVGIG (reference sequence). The TCR was taken from an adult with an advanced solid tumor such as melanoma, head and neck, liver or kidney cancer. Sequenced material: CD4+ or CD8+ T cells sorted from blood, taken in a trial of the OX40 agonist ivuxolimab. The chain links TRBV30 to TRBJ1-1, with 7 bases fitting TRBD1. This CDR3 reads CAWTGGFGTEAFF. For the CDR3, the DNA is TGTGCCTGGACAGGGGGATTTGGCACTGAAGCTTTCTTT.